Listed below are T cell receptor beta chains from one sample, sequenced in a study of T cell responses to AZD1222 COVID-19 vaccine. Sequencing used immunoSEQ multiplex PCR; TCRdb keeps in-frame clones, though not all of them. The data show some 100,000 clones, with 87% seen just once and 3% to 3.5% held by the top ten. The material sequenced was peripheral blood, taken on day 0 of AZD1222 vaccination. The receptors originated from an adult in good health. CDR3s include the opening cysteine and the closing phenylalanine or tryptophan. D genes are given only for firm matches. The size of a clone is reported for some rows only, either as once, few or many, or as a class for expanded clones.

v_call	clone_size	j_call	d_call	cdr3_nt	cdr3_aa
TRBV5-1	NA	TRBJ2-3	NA	TGCGCCAGCAGGCCGGGGGAAAGCACAGATACGCAGTATTTT	CASRPGESTDTQYF
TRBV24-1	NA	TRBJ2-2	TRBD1	TGTGCCACCAGTGAGTGGGCGGACAGGGGGTCCGCCGGGGAGCTGTTTTTT	CATSEWADRGSAGELFF
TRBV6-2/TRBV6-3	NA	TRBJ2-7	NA	TGTGCCAGCAGCCCACGACGCGGACAGATTTACTACGAGCAGTACTTC	CASSPRRGQIYYEQYF
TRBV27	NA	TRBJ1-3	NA	TGTGCCAGCCCCCAAGGGAGTCCTCGGGGAAACACCATATATTTT	CASPQGSPRGNTIYF
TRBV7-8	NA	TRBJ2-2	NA	TGTGCCAGCAGCCCTGTTTGGGGACAGCTGTTTTTT	CASSPVWGQLFF
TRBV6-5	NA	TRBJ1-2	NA	TGTGCCAGCGGGAGTACGTACGACTATGGCTACACCTTC	CASGSTYDYGYTF
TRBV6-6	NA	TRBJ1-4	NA	TGTGCCAGCGGACGGACTAATGAAAAACTGTTTTTT	CASGRTNEKLFF
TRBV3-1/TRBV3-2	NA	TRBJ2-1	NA	TGTGCCAGCAGCGAGCTATCCGGGGGATCCTACAATGAGCAGTTCTTC	CASSELSGGSYNEQFF
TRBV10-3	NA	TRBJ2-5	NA	TGTGCCATCAGCCGAGGGGAGACCCAGTACTTC	CAISRGETQYF
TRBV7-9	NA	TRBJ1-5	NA	TGTGCCAGCAGCTTCGGTGACGGTGACAATCAGCCCCAGCATTTT	CASSFGDGDNQPQHF
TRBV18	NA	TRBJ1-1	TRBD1	TGTGCCAGCTCACCGGGGACAGGGATGAGGTCCAACACTGAAGCTTTCTTT	CASSPGTGMRSNTEAFF
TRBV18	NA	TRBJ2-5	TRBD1	TGTGCCAGCTCCGCCCAGACAGGGATTGAAGAGACCCAGTACTTC	CASSAQTGIEETQYF
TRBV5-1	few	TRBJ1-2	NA	TGCGCCAGCAGCTTGGAGCCAGGGCGGAGCTATGGCTACACCTTC	CASSLEPGRSYGYTF
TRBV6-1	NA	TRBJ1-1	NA	TGTGCCAGCAGTGAAATTCAGGGGCACACTGAAGCTTTCTTT	CASSEIQGHTEAFF
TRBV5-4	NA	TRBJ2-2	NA	TGTGCCAGCAGCTTGGAGAGGTTCGGGGAGCTGTTTTTT	CASSLERFGELFF
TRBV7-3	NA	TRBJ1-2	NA	TGTGCCAGCAGCTTAACGCCGACAGACCCTAACTATGGCTACACCTTC	CASSLTPTDPNYGYTF
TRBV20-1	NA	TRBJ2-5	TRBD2	TGCAGTGCTAGTCGGGCTAGCGGGTTCCAAGAGACCCAGTACTTC	CSASRASGFQETQYF
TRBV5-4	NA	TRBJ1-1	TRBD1	TGTGCCAGCAGTCTCACAGGGGCGAAACCTGAAGCTTTCTTT	CASSLTGAKPEAFF
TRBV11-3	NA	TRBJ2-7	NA	TGTGCCAGCAGCACCGGAACCCAGGGTACCGAGCAGTACTTC	CASSTGTQGTEQYF
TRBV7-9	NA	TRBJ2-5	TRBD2	TGTGCCAGCAGCTTAGCGACTAGCGGGACAGAGACCCAGTACTTC	CASSLATSGTETQYF
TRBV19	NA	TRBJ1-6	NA	TGTGCCAGTAGTTGGGCCGGGGTTGGATCACCCCTCCACTTT	CASSWAGVGSPLHF
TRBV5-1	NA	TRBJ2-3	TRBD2	TGCGCCAGCAGCCGGGACTACCCCACAGATACGCAGTATTTT	CASSRDYPTDTQYF
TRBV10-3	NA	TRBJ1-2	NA	TGTGCCATCAGTCAAGTCGGCAAGAACTATGGCTACACCTTC	CAISQVGKNYGYTF
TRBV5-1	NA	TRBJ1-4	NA	TGCGCCAGCAGCCCTGGTTTAGCTAATGAAAAACTGTTTTTT	CASSPGLANEKLFF